The clone carrying this TCR beta chain has more than one count but fewer than ten. Its specificity is not known. The sample belongs to a study of response to subunit inactivated influenza vaccine. Study conclusions and caveats: The authors suggested that every seasonal influenza vaccination recruits few new T cells.

V lost 2 bases and J lost 3; bases outside the gene matches: 9. Per germline, CDR1 SGHVS and CDR2 FQNEAQ. The CDR3 is 16 residues long. TCRdb fed the RT-PCR reads into MiXCR, producing one record per CDR3 protein. The table has hundreds of thousands of distinct CDR3 sequences, 13% seen once; the top ten hold about 12%. The chain has TRBV7-8 and TRBJ2-7; 8 bases align to TRBD1. The sequence was collected from a man between 50 and 59 years old who received an inactivated influenza vaccine. Sample: PBMCs from blood, taken around seven weeks after vaccination. This CDR3 reads CASSLSGGVGYYEQYF. CDR3 in DNA: TGTGCCAGCAGCTTATCAGGGGGCGTAGGTTACTACGAGCAGTACTTC.